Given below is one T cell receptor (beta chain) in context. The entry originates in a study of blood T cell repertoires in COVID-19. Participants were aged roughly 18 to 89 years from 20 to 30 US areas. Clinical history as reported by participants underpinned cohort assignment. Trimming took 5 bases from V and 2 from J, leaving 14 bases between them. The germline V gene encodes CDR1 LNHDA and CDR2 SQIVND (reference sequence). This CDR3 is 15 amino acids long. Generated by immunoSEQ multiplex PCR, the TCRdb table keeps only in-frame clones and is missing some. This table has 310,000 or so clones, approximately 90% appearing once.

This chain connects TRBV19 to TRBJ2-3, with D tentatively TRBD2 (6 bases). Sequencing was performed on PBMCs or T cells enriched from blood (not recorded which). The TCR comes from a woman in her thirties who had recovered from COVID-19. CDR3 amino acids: CASSVSLANTDTQYF. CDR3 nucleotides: TGTGCCAGTAGTGTAAGTCTAGCGAACACAGATACGCAGTATTTT.